A selection of T cell receptor beta chains follows, all from one sample in a study of blood T cell repertoires in COVID-19. Assay used: immunoSEQ multiplex PCR; TCRdb lists only in-frame clones, some missing. The data show approximately 210,000 clones, roughly nine tenths seen once. Sequenced sample: PBMCs or T cells enriched from blood (not recorded which). Receptors originate from a woman aged 25 to 39 who had recovered from COVID-19. Both conserved end residues are part of each CDR3. Fields, in order: J gene, V gene, D gene, clone size, CDR3 length, CDR3 DNA, CDR3 protein. The D gene is left open where the match is weak. Clone size, where shown, is once, few, many, or a class for clones that have expanded.

TRBJ1-5	TRBV24-1	-	-	15	TGTGCCACCAGTGAGCCTGGACAGAGCAATCAGCCCCAGCATTTT	CATSEPGQSNQPQHF
TRBJ1-5	TRBV7-8	-	-	15	TGTGCCAGCAGCTACACCCGGGACTTCAGGCAGCCCCAGCATTTT	CASSYTRDFRQPQHF
TRBJ1-2	TRBV27	-	-	14	TGTGCCAGCAGTTCGCACCTGTCAGGTTCCGGCTACACCTTC	CASSSHLSGSGYTF
TRBJ2-7	TRBV7-9	-	-	11	TGTGCCAGCAGCATGAGGGCCGAGCAGTACTTC	CASSMRAEQYF
TRBJ1-5	TRBV2	-	-	13	TGTGCCAGCAGTGACTTGCTGCGACAGCCCCAGCATTTT	CASSDLLRQPQHF
TRBJ1-5	TRBV9	TRBD1	-	14	TGTGCCAGCAGCATAACAGGGGAAAATCAGCCCCAGCATTTT	CASSITGENQPQHF
TRBJ2-7	TRBV29-1	TRBD2	-	19	TGCAGCGCCCTTCCCCCGGCGGGGACTAGCGGGACGAGCTCCTACGAGCAGTACTTC	CSALPPAGTSGTSSYEQYF
TRBJ2-1	TRBV12-5	TRBD2	-	12	TGTGCTAGTGGCCGGACTAGCCCAGAGCAGTTCTTC	CASGRTSPEQFF
TRBJ1-6	TRBV14	-	-	13	TGTGCCAGCAGTAAAATTGGCAATTCACCCCTCCACTTT	CASSKIGNSPLHF
TRBJ2-3	TRBV18	-	-	14	TGTGCCAGCTCACCACCAGGGGCCGCAGATACGCAGTATTTT	CASSPPGAADTQYF
TRBJ2-5	TRBV2	TRBD2	-	18	TGTGCCAGCAGTGAGCCGGCTAGCGGCTCCCGGTGGGTAGAGACCCAGTACTTC	CASSEPASGSRWVETQYF
TRBJ2-1	TRBV21-1	-	-	18	TGTGCCACCCCCCCCGGGACTAGCGGGGGGGCGGCCTACAATGAGCAGTTCTTC	CATPPGTSGGAAYNEQFF
TRBJ1-2	TRBV19	TRBD1	-	13	TGTGCCAGTACCACTGACAGGGGATATGGCTACACCTTC	CASTTDRGYGYTF
TRBJ1-5	TRBV14	-	-	13	TGTGCCAGCAGCGCGACACCTAATCAGCCCCAGCATTTT	CASSATPNQPQHF
TRBJ2-1	TRBV5-6	-	-	12	TGTGCCAGCAATCTGGAGGGGAATGAGCAGTTCTTC	CASNLEGNEQFF
TRBJ2-1	TRBV11-3	TRBD2	-	14	TGTGCCAGCAGCGGACTAGCGGGAGGATCTGAGCAGTTCTTC	CASSGLAGGSEQFF
TRBJ2-2	TRBV11-3	TRBD1	-	15	TGTGCCAGCAGCCTAGGGACAGGGGAAATCGGGGAGCTGTTTTTT	CASSLGTGEIGELFF
TRBJ1-2	TRBV18	TRBD1	-	16	TGTGCCAGCTCAGCGGACAGGGGAGAGAGAAGCTATGGCTACACCTTC	CASSADRGERSYGYTF
TRBJ1-5	TRBV24-1	-	-	16	TGTGCCACCAGTGATTCTGTAGTCGGTCGTCACGGGACCCAGCATTTT	CATSDSVVGRHGTQHF
TRBJ1-1	TRBV29-1	TRBD1	-	13	TGCAGCGTTGTCCGCAGGGGGGTAACTGAAGCTTTCTTT	CSVVRRGVTEAFF
TRBJ2-7	TRBV12-2	-	-	14	TGTGCAAGTCGCCTTCGAGCCTGCTCCTACGAGCAGTACTTC	CASRLRACSYEQYF
TRBJ1-2	TRBV10-3	TRBD1	-	17	TGTGCCATCAGTGGGACCCTCCCAGGGGGAACCTTCTATGGCTACACCTTC	CAISGTLPGGTFYGYTF
TRBJ2-7	TRBV6-5	-	-	14	TGTGCCAGCAGAAATCAGGGGCCGTCCTACGAGCAGTACTTC	CASRNQGPSYEQYF
TRBJ2-3	TRBV14	-	-	14	TGTGCCAGCAAAGGGGTCGTGGGCACAGATACGCAGTATTTT	CASKGVVGTDTQYF
TRBJ2-7	TRBV13	-	few	15	TGTGCCAGCAGCCCGACCGGGACGGGGGCCTACGAGCAGTACTTC	CASSPTGTGAYEQYF
TRBJ1-2	TRBV7-3	TRBD1	-	21	TGTGCCAGCAGCTTAACGGGACAAACCGGGACAGGGGGCCGCATCGACTATGGCTACACCTTC	CASSLTGQTGTGGRIDYGYTF
TRBJ2-5	TRBV4-2	TRBD1	-	16	TGTGCCAGCAGCCAAGATCGTAACAGGGGGCAAGAGACCCAGTACTTC	CASSQDRNRGQETQYF
TRBJ1-5	TRBV5-5	-	-	16	TGTGCCAGCAGCTTGAGTGAGTCAGGGGCAAATCAGCCCCAGCATTTT	CASSLSESGANQPQHF
TRBJ1-1	TRBV3-1/TRBV3-2	TRBD1	-	15	TGTGCCAGCAGCCATTACAGGGGCGAGAACACTGAAGCTTTCTTT	CASSHYRGENTEAFF
TRBJ1-5	TRBV7-9	-	-	16	TGTGCCAGCAGCTTAGCTGGCTTGGGGGGTAATCAGCCCCAGCATTTT	CASSLAGLGGNQPQHF
TRBJ1-5	TRBV12-3/TRBV12-4	-	-	13	TGTGCCAGCAGTACCGGGACACAAAGGCCCCAGCATTTT	CASSTGTQRPQHF
TRBJ2-2	TRBV5-1	TRBD2	-	17	TGCGCCAGCAGCTTGTTCTGGCGGGGGGCTAACACCGGGGAGCTGTTTTTT	CASSLFWRGANTGELFF
TRBJ1-1	TRBV9	-	-	14	TGTGCCAGCAGCGGTGCGGGGGCTGTCTCTGAAGCTTTCTTT	CASSGAGAVSEAFF
TRBJ1-1	TRBV30	-	few	12	TGTGCCTGGAGTCCCGGGGAATCTGAAGCTTTCTTT	CAWSPGESEAFF
TRBJ1-1	TRBV7-8	-	-	16	TGTGCCAGCAGCTACTCACCCGGGAATTTGAACACTGAAGCTTTCTTT	CASSYSPGNLNTEAFF
TRBJ2-1	TRBV29-1	-	-	11	TGCAGCCCCCGGACTTACAATGAGCAGTTCTTC	CSPRTYNEQFF
TRBJ1-3	TRBV5-1	-	-	14	TGCGCCAGCAGCTTGGACAACTCTGGAAACACCATATATTTT	CASSLDNSGNTIYF
TRBJ1-2	TRBV5-5	-	-	14	TGTGCCAGCAGCTTGGTCCGGGGAGACTATGGCTACACCTTC	CASSLVRGDYGYTF
TRBJ1-1	TRBV7-2	TRBD1	-	12	TGTGCCAGCAGCCCGTCAGGGGGTCGAGCTTTCTTT	CASSPSGGRAFF
TRBJ2-1	TRBV6-5	TRBD2	-	13	TGTGCCAGCAAAACTAGCGGGACCTATGAGCAGTTCTTC	CASKTSGTYEQFF
TRBJ2-2	TRBV4-2	TRBD2	few	17	TGTGCCAGCAGCCAAGTACTAGCGGGAGAGGGCACCGGGGAGCTGTTTTTT	CASSQVLAGEGTGELFF
TRBJ2-5	TRBV3-1/TRBV3-2	TRBD2	-	15	TGTGCCAGCAGCCTGACTAGCGGGTACCAAGAGACCCAGTACTTC	CASSLTSGYQETQYF
TRBJ1-6	TRBV6-6	TRBD1	-	14	TGTGCCAGCAGCCACCGGGACAGCAGCTCACCCCTCCACTTT	CASSHRDSSSPLHF
TRBJ2-5	TRBV4-3	TRBD2	-	16	TGCGCCAGCAGCCAAGGACTAGCGGGAGGACAAGAGACCCAGTACTTC	CASSQGLAGGQETQYF
TRBJ2-7	TRBV7-6	TRBD1	once	16	TGTGCCAGCAGCTTAGCTGGGACAGGGGGCTCCTACGAGCAGTACTTC	CASSLAGTGGSYEQYF
TRBJ1-4	TRBV29-1	-	once	14	TGCAGCGTTTTTATTCGGCAGGGTAGTGAAAAACTGTTTTTT	CSVFIRQGSEKLFF
TRBJ1-4	TRBV9	TRBD1	-	16	TGTGCCAGCAGCGCCGGACCGGGACAGGGAATAGAAAAACTGTTTTTT	CASSAGPGQGIEKLFF
TRBJ1-1	TRBV7-8	-	-	16	TGTGCCAGCAGCCGCCGTGGTGGTTTCAGGAACACTGAAGCTTTCTTT	CASSRRGGFRNTEAFF
TRBJ1-1	TRBV4-3	TRBD1	-	16	TGCGCCAGCAGCCATGGGGTGGGACAGCTGAACACTGAAGCTTTCTTT	CASSHGVGQLNTEAFF
TRBJ1-1	TRBV14	-	once	13	TGTGCCAGCAGCCAAGATTTTGACACCAAAGCTTTCTTT	CASSQDFDTKAFF
TRBJ2-7	TRBV19	TRBD2	-	19	TGTGCCAGTAGCCCCGCTACGCGGGAGGGCCTGATGGGGCGCTACGAGCAGTACTTC	CASSPATREGLMGRYEQYF
TRBJ1-1	TRBV12-5	-	-	13	TGTGCTAGTGGTTTGCCGGGGGGCACTGAAGCTTTCTTT	CASGLPGGTEAFF
TRBJ1-3	TRBV5-8	-	many	15	TGTGCCAGCAGCTTGGAAGGGACTAGAGGAAACACCATATATTTT	CASSLEGTRGNTIYF
TRBJ1-2	TRBV12-3/TRBV12-4	-	-	13	TGTGCCAGCAGTTTCGGCGGGGAGGATGGCTACACCTTC	CASSFGGEDGYTF
TRBJ2-7	TRBV28	-	-	12	TGTGCCAGCAGTTCCGGTTCCTACGAGCAGTACTTC	CASSSGSYEQYF
TRBJ1-2	TRBV27	-	-	13	TGTGCCAGCAGTTTTCGGCAGGCTGGAGGCTACACCTTC	CASSFRQAGGYTF
TRBJ2-1	TRBV5-1	TRBD2	-	16	TGCGCCAGCAGCCCGAACCCTAGCGGGGCCTACAATGAGCAGTTCTTC	CASSPNPSGAYNEQFF
TRBJ2-7	TRBV29-1	TRBD1	-	14	TGCAGCGTTTCCGGGACAGGAAGGGCCTACGAGCAGTACTTC	CSVSGTGRAYEQYF
TRBJ1-6	TRBV5-4	-	few	15	TGTGCCAGCAGCTCTGACAGGAACTCTAATTCACCCCTCCACTTT	CASSSDRNSNSPLHF
TRBJ1-5	TRBV18	TRBD1	few	15	TGTGCCAGCTCACCAGACAGGGTGAGCAATCAGCCCCAGCATTTT	CASSPDRVSNQPQHF